The 19 T cell receptor beta chains below come from one sample, sequenced in a study of long-term antiretroviral therapy in people with HIV. Version v3.0 of the immunoSEQ assay was performed at survey level. Clones were sequenced by immunoSEQ multiplex PCR, and TCRdb holds only the in-frame ones, with some missing. The sample carries 35,000 or so clones, about four fifths recorded once. This material consisted of unsorted PBMCs, taken 0.4 years before starting antiretroviral therapy. The receptors come from a man aged 18 to 29 with HIV.

This chain joins TRBV29-1 and TRBJ1-1; 8 nucleotides align to TRBD1. The V and J ends lost 2 bases and 6 bases, in that order; junction bases with no gene match: 8. The CDR3 length is 14 residues. Germline lookup yields CDR1 SQVTM and CDR2 ANQGSEA. The CDR3 loop reads CSVELTGGSAEAFF. The CDR3 DNA is TGCAGCGTTGAACTTACAGGGGGAAGCGCTGAAGCTTTCTTT. Combining the CDR3 with reference TRBV29-1 and TRBJ1-1 gives the whole variable domain SAVISQKPSRDICQRGTSLTIQCQVDSQVTMMFWYRQQPGQSLTLIATANQGSEATYESGFVIDKFPISRPNLTFSTLTVSNMSPEDSSIYLCSVELTGGSAEAFFGQGTRLTVV.

The chain is built from TRBV5-1 and TRBJ1-6; D perhaps matches TRBD1 (5 bases). The germline V and J ends were trimmed by 4 bases and 7 bases, with 12 bases remaining between them. The germline V gene encodes CDR1 SGHRS and CDR2 YFSETQ. CDR3 size: 14 residues. The DNA of the CDR3 is TGCGCCAGCAGCCTGGGGGACCCCAATTCACCCCTCCACTTT. It is translated as CASSLGDPNSPLHF.

This chain joins TRBV7-8 and TRBJ2-7; D is undetermined. V was trimmed by 5 bases and J by 2 bases, leaving 4 bases between them. This CDR3 contains 11 residues. CDR1 and CDR2 (germline): SGHVS, FQNEAQ. The CDR3 bases are TGTGCCAGCAGCGAGACCTACGAGCAGTACTTC. Protein sequence: CASSETYEQYF.

There are a few counts of this clone. V usage is TRBV6-1 and J usage is TRBJ1-3, with D unclear. The CDR3 is 11 amino acids. V gave up 7 bases and J gave up 9 bases, with 10 bases separating them. Germline loops: CDR1 MNHNS, CDR2 SASEGT. CDR3 residues: CASIFPPTIYF. CDR3 coding DNA: TGTGCCAGCATTTTCCCGCCCACCATATATTTT.

This clone was counted a few times. This chain connects TRBV2 to TRBJ1-4; D not resolved. Between the trimmed V and J ends, which lost 5 bases and 7 bases, there was a span of 8 bases. This CDR3 spans 12 amino acids. The germline V gene has CDR1 SNHLY and CDR2 FYNNEI. The CDR3 coding sequence is TGTGCCAGCAGTCCCCTCGGTGAAAAACTGTTTTTT. Its protein is CASSPLGEKLFF.

This chain links TRBV7-3 with TRBJ2-3; the D gene could be TRBD1 or TRBD2 (5 bases each). The CDR3 sequence is 17 residues long. V lost 2 bases and J 1 base, leaving 16 bases between the germline ends. The germline V gene has CDR1 SGHTA and CDR2 FQGTGA. CDR3 amino acids: CASSLGSPGTGTDTQYF. CDR3 coding DNA: TGTGCCAGCAGCTTAGGCTCCCCCGGGACGGGCACAGATACGCAGTATTTT.

The V gene is TRBV30, the J gene TRBJ2-7; 13 nucleotides line up with TRBD2. V was clipped by 4 bases and J by 0 bases; unmatched bases: 9. CDR3 length: 17 residues. In germline, CDR1 is GTSNPN, CDR2 SVGIG (reference sequence). CDR3 loop: CAWTRVWTSGGSYEQYF. DNA of the CDR3: TGTGCCTGGACCAGGGTGTGGACTAGCGGGGGCTCCTACGAGCAGTACTTC.

The CDR3: CASSLVWGVNTEAFF. CDR3 in DNA: TGCGCCAGCAGCTTGGTATGGGGGGTGAACACTGAAGCTTTCTTT. The V gene is TRBV5-1, the J gene TRBJ1-1; tentative D call: TRBD1 (5 bases). Trimming removed 0 bases from V and 0 bases from J, with 9 bases in between. CDR3 length: 15 residues. From germline, CDR1 is SGHRS and CDR2 YFSETQ.

Here the CDR3 reads CASSPGQGPSYEQYF. CDR3 in DNA: TGCGCCAGCAGCCCGGGACAGGGGCCTTCCTACGAGCAGTACTTC. The chain has TRBV4-1 and TRBJ2-7; 10 nucleotides agree with TRBD1. Germline-derived CDR1 and CDR2 are MGHRA and YSYEKL. The junction had 4 bases not matched to a gene; V was cut back by 4 bases and J by 1 base. There are 15 residues in the CDR3.

The chain recombines TRBV28 with TRBJ1-4, with TRBD1 matching over 7 bases. V shed 6 bases, J shed 7 bases, and the junction held 11 bases outside the gene matches. The CDR3 is 15 amino acids. CDR1 and CDR2 (germline): MDHEN, SYDVKM. The CDR3 DNA reads TGTGCCAGCAGCTCCCCGACAGGGATGGGTGAAAAACTGTTTTTT. Residues: CASSSPTGMGEKLFF. Filled out from reference TRBV28 and TRBJ1-4, the complete variable domain reads DVKVTQSSRYLVKRTGEKVFLECVQDMDHENMFWYRQDPGLGLRLIYFSYDVKMKEKGDIPEGYSVSREKKERFSLILESASTNQTSMYLCASSSPTGMGEKLFFGSGTQLSVL.

The chain is built from TRBV6-5 and TRBJ2-1; possible D gene TRBD2, 5 bases. The CDR3 has 13 residues. V was trimmed by 6 bases and J by 4 bases, leaving 10 bases between them. Germline values: CDR1 MNHEY, CDR2 SVGAGI. The CDR3 here is CASRTRGYNEQFF. CDR3 nucleotides: TGTGCCAGCAGAACACGGGGTTACAATGAGCAGTTCTTC.

This clone showed up just once. The chain combines TRBV29-1 with TRBJ2-7; 7 bases map to TRBD1. The V and J ends lost 4 bases and 2 bases, in that order; junction bases with no gene match: 5. Germline CDR1 reads SQVTM; CDR2 reads ANQGSEA. This CDR3 region has 13 residues. CDR3 protein: CSVGSGQTYEQYF. In DNA form, the CDR3 reads TGCAGCGTTGGGTCGGGACAGACCTACGAGCAGTACTTC.

The chain has TRBV15 and TRBJ2-1; 10 nucleotides agree with TRBD1. V was pared by 3 bases and J by 4 bases, with 12 bases of the junction left unmatched. The CDR3 runs to 18 residues. Germline CDR1 and CDR2: LNHNV and YYDKDF (reference sequence). CDR3 DNA sequence: TGTGCCACCAGCAGGGGGATTACCGGGACAGGGGATTACAATGAGCAGTTCTTC. Amino acid sequence: CATSRGITGTGDYNEQFF.

This clone was found once. This chain joins TRBV5-4 and TRBJ2-1; the match to TRBD2 covers 11 bases. The CDR3 is made up of 15 amino acids. The V gene end was trimmed by 0 bases and the J gene end by 9 bases; junction bases not matched to a gene: 5. Germline CDR1 is SGHNT and CDR2 is YYREEE (reference sequence). CDR3 amino acids: CASSLGLAGGVEQFF. Here the CDR3 DNA reads TGTGCCAGCAGCTTGGGGCTAGCGGGAGGAGTTGAGCAGTTCTTC.

This sequence joins TRBV2 and TRBJ2-1, with TRBD2 matching 11 bases. Germline CDR1 is SNHLY and CDR2 is FYNNEI. V shed 1 base and J 7 bases; nucleotides not matched to a gene: 12. The CDR3 consists of 18 residues. Here the CDR3 DNA reads TGTGCCAGCAGTGAAGTAGCGGGAGGGACAAGCTTTAGGAATGAGCAGTTCTTC. Translated: CASSEVAGGTSFRNEQFF.

The V call is TRBV5-6, the J call TRBJ1-1; unclear D gene. Trimming took 0 bases from V and 0 from J, leaving 3 bases between them. Germline V gene sequence: CDR1 SGHDT, CDR2 YYEEEE. This CDR3 contains 13 residues. In nucleotides, the CDR3 is TGTGCCAGCAGCTTGGTCATGAACACTGAAGCTTTCTTT. It translates to CASSLVMNTEAFF. Full variable domain (outside the CDR3, taken from reference TRBV5-6 and TRBJ1-1): DAGVTQSPTHLIKTRGQQVTLRCSPKSGHDTVSWYQQALGQGPQFIFQYYEEEERQRGNFPDRFSGHQFPNYSSELNVNALLLGDSALYLCASSLVMNTEAFFGQGTRLTVV.

The V and J genes are TRBV7-6 and TRBJ2-3, with 11 bases identical to TRBD2. The CDR3 runs 16 residues. V gave up 5 bases and J gave up 0 bases; unmatched junction bases: 4. Germline V gene sequence: CDR1 SGHVS, CDR2 FNYEAQ. As DNA, the CDR3 is TGTGCCAGCAGCGATTGGACTAGCGGGAGCACAGATACGCAGTATTTT. Its protein is CASSDWTSGSTDTQYF.

The rearrangement joins TRBV30 to TRBJ1-1, with D maybe TRBD1 (6 bases). Germline V gene data show CDR1 as GTSNPN and CDR2 as SVGIG (reference sequence). This CDR3 region has 13 residues. The germline V and J ends were trimmed by 8 bases and 6 bases, with 19 bases remaining between them. The CDR3 region has the DNA TGTGCCCGGCAGTCCGCGGGACACCCTGAAGCTTTCTTT. This encodes CARQSAGHPEAFF.

A few counts support this clone. The genes are TRBV7-2 and TRBJ2-7; 9 nucleotides line up with TRBD2. The CDR3 is 15 residues long. Unmatched junction bases numbered 9, after V lost 7 bases and J lost 2 bases. Germline CDR1 is SGHTA and CDR2 is FQGNSA. CDR3 residues: CASTFSGGPAYEQYF. As DNA, the CDR3 is TGTGCCAGCACCTTCAGCGGGGGGCCAGCCTACGAGCAGTACTTC.